The 32 T cell receptor beta chains given below trace back to one sample, sequenced in a study of cytomegalovirus exposure and HLA in healthy donors (dated by TCRdb to about 2017). The receptor library was made with the immunoSEQ multiplex PCR assay. The multiplex PCR relied on a mix of 60 forward primers for TCR Vbeta segments and 13 reverse primers for TCR Jbeta segments. The table comes from immuneACCESS by way of TCRdb, which keeps in-frame sequences with V and J called. Part of the clones is missing from these tables; in studies checked, under half for an unresolved V gene and the rest for unknown reasons. The sample data list about 160,000 clones, and roughly 85% of these were observed just once. The top ten clones comprise about 0.91% of the sample. The source material was PBMCs. The source of these receptors is a woman between 45 and 60 years old in good health and CMV-seropositive.

This clone has only a few counts. V gene TRBV7-2 combines with J gene TRBJ1-1; TRBD1 matches 8 bases. With V trimmed by 5 bases and J by 7 bases, 6 bases remained unmatched. Germline V gives CDR1 SGHTA, CDR2 FQGNSA. There are 13 residues in the CDR3. This CDR3 is CASSRQGYDEAFF. The CDR3, as DNA: TGTGCCAGCAGCCGACAGGGGTACGATGAAGCTTTCTTT.

V usage is TRBV18 and J usage is TRBJ1-1, with TRBD1 as a possible D gene (6 bases). Germline V lookup: CDR1 KGHSH, CDR2 LQKENI. The CDR3 contains 15 residues. Trimming took 2 bases from V and 4 from J, leaving 14 bases between them. CDR3 amino acids: CASSPLAGVSTEAFF. The CDR3 DNA is TGTGCCAGCTCACCATTAGCAGGGGTCTCCACTGAAGCTTTCTTT.

V gene TRBV11-3 combines with J gene TRBJ2-7; possibly TRBD2 for D (5 bases). The ends were cut back, 5 bases at V and 0 bases at J, with 14 bases in the middle. Germline-derived CDR1 and CDR2 are SGHNT and YENEEA. This CDR3 region has 15 residues. The CDR3 bases are TGTGCCAGCAGCAGAGCCGGAGGCAGCTCCTACGAGCAGTACTTC. The encoded protein is CASSRAGGSSYEQYF. Based on the CDR3 plus reference TRBV11-3 and TRBJ2-7, the full variable domain is EAGVVQSPRYKIIEKKQPVAFWCNPISGHNTLYWYLQNLGQGPELLIRYENEEAVDDSQLPKDRFSAERLKGVDSTLKIQPAELGDSAVYLCASSRAGGSSYEQYFGPGTRLTVT.

The chain employs TRBV2 and TRBJ1-4, with 8 bases fitting TRBD1. J gave up 8 bases and V 6 bases, and 11 bases lay outside the gene matches. This CDR3 has 15 amino acids. CDR1 and CDR2 from the germline V gene are SNHLY and FYNNEI. The CDR3 DNA sequence: TGTGCCAGCAGCTCCCGGACAGGGCAAGGGGAAAAACTGTTTTTT. Its protein product is CASSSRTGQGEKLFF.

The genes are TRBV5-5 and TRBJ2-3, with TRBD2 matching 8 bases. Unmatched junction bases numbered 7, after V lost 2 bases and J lost 2 bases. Germline CDR1 is SGHKS and CDR2 is YYEKEE (reference sequence). The CDR3 runs 16 residues. This CDR3 reads CASSFNLAGYTDTQYF. DNA for the CDR3: TGTGCCAGCAGCTTTAATTTAGCGGGGTACACAGATACGCAGTATTTT.

The rearrangement links TRBV6-5 to TRBJ1-5; a possible D gene is TRBD1 (5 bases). V was shortened by 5 bases and J by 6 bases, with 17 bases between the two germline ends. This CDR3 has 15 amino acids. Germline CDR1 MNHEY, CDR2 SVGAGI. This CDR3 is CASSRDGGLGQPQHF. The CDR3 DNA reads TGTGCCAGCAGTAGAGACGGGGGGTTGGGTCAGCCCCAGCATTTT.

The V gene is TRBV2, the J gene TRBJ2-1; 7 bases map to TRBD2. CDR1 and CDR2 from the germline V gene are SNHLY and FYNNEI. Unmatched junction bases numbered 10, after V lost 7 bases and J lost 7 bases. The CDR3 runs 14 residues. CDR3 protein: CASNAGTTVNEQFF. The CDR3 bases are TGTGCCAGCAATGCAGGGACTACAGTTAATGAGCAGTTCTTC.

The chain links TRBV7-9 to TRBJ2-7, with 10 bases fitting TRBD2. The trim removed 3 bases at V and 7 bases at J, leaving 9 bases unmatched. The germline V gene encodes CDR1 SEHNR and CDR2 FQNEAQ (reference sequence). CDR3 length equals 15 residues. The CDR3 loop is CASSLQAGGPGEQYF. In DNA form, the CDR3 reads TGTGCCAGCAGCTTGCAAGCGGGAGGGCCGGGGGAGCAGTACTTC.

The rearrangement joins TRBV15 to TRBJ1-1, with D hard to call. Trimming shortened V by 3 bases and J by 2 bases, and 10 bases separated the two germline ends. This CDR3 is built from 14 residues. Germline CDR1 and CDR2: LNHNV and YYDKDF (reference sequence). The CDR3 spells CATSRDVTNTEAFF. CDR3 sequence (DNA): TGTGCCACCAGCAGGGATGTGACAAACACTGAAGCTTTCTTT. Together with reference TRBV15 and TRBJ1-1, the CDR3 gives the full variable domain: DAMVIQNPRYQVTQFGKPVTLSCSQTLNHNVMYWYQQKSSQAPKLLFHYYDKDFNNEADTPDNFQSRRPNTSFCFLDIRSPGLGDTAMYLCATSRDVTNTEAFFGQGTRLTVV.

V and J are TRBV4-1 and TRBJ1-3; 7 bases are shared with TRBD1. Trimming removed 3 bases from V and 1 base from J; junction bases left unmatched: 15. CDR1 is MGHRA, CDR2 YSYEKL, per germline. The CDR3 has 19 amino acids. The CDR3 spells CASSQYAPQGYRSGNTIYF. CDR3 sequence (DNA): TGCGCCAGCAGCCAGTACGCTCCACAGGGGTATAGGTCTGGAAACACCATATATTTT.

The V and J genes are TRBV19 and TRBJ1-1, with D perhaps TRBD1 (5 bases). Germline CDR1 and CDR2: LNHDA and SQIVND (reference sequence). V was pared by 7 bases and J by 9 bases, with 21 bases between. The CDR3 covers 14 residues. The CDR3 region is CASTPGGSTEKAFF. The DNA for the CDR3 is TGTGCCAGTACCCCCGGCGGATCGACAGAAAAAGCTTTCTTT.

The chain joins TRBV4-1 to TRBJ2-7; 11 nucleotides align to TRBD2. V was pared by 1 base and J by 6 bases, with 14 bases of the junction left unmatched. Per the germline V gene, CDR1 is MGHRA and CDR2 is YSYEKL. The CDR3 extends over 18 amino acids. In DNA, the CDR3 is TGCGCCAGCAGCCAAGTTGATAGCGGGGGGGGGCCCCTAGGCGAGCAGTACTTC. Amino acid sequence: CASSQVDSGGGPLGEQYF.

The V gene is TRBV7-2, the J gene TRBJ1-2; the D gene is possibly TRBD1 (6 bases). V was shortened by 1 base and J by 4 bases, with 10 bases between the two germline ends. The CDR3 loop spans 14 amino acids. CDR1 is SGHTA and CDR2 is FQGNSA in the germline V gene. The CDR3 is CASSLGGLTYGYTF. The CDR3 region has the DNA TGTGCCAGCAGCTTAGGGGGGCTTACCTATGGCTACACCTTC. The full variable domain, rest sourced from reference TRBV7-2 and TRBJ1-2, is GAGVSQSPSNKVTEKGKDVELRCDPISGHTALYWYRQSLGQGLEFLIYFQGNSAPDKSGLPSDRFSAERTGGSVSTLTIQRTQQEDSAVYLCASSLGGLTYGYTFGSGTRLTVV.

The chain recombines TRBV19 with TRBJ1-5, with a weak D call TRBD1 (5 bases). The CDR3 totals 13 residues. The V end was cut by 4 bases, the J end by 3 bases, with 7 bases between. Germline loops: CDR1 LNHDA, CDR2 SQIVND (reference sequence). The CDR3 is CASSRDYNQPQHF. The CDR3 DNA is TGTGCCAGTAGTAGGGACTACAATCAGCCCCAGCATTTT.

V gene TRBV18 combines with J gene TRBJ2-7; 9 nucleotides agree with TRBD2. The CDR3 is 18 residues long. Germline values: CDR1 KGHSH, CDR2 LQKENI. The junction had 13 bases not matched to a gene; V was cut back by 3 bases and J by 1 base. DNA for the CDR3: TGTGCCAGCTCACCGCTGACACATTTTAGCGGGGGATCCTACGAGCAGTACTTC. Amino acids: CASSPLTHFSGGSYEQYF.

V and J are TRBV11-2 and TRBJ2-1, with a possible D match to TRBD1 (5 bases). The CDR3 runs 13 residues. Trimming cost V 3 bases and J 4 bases, with 7 bases left between them. Germline values: CDR1 SGHAT, CDR2 FQNNGV. DNA for the CDR3: TGTGCCAGCAGCTTTACAGGTTACAATGAGCAGTTCTTC. Translated: CASSFTGYNEQFF.

The V call is TRBV18, the J call TRBJ1-1; D remains ambiguous. The CDR3 is 15 residues long. V was pared by 0 bases and J by 1 base, with 9 bases between. Germline V gene data show CDR1 as KGHSH and CDR2 as LQKENI. The CDR3 DNA follows: TGTGCCAGCTCACCACCGGGCAGCCAGAACACTGAAGCTTTCTTT. This sequence encodes CASSPPGSQNTEAFF.

V gene TRBV7-8 combines with J gene TRBJ1-1; the match to TRBD1 covers 7 bases. The CDR3 is 13 amino acids. V lost 3 bases, J lost 5 bases, and 3 bases stayed unmatched. CDR1 and CDR2 from the germline V gene are SGHVS and FQNEAQ. CDR3 sequence reads: CASSFYRGTEAFF. CDR3 DNA: TGTGCCAGCAGCTTTTACAGGGGTACTGAAGCTTTCTTT.

The J gene is TRBJ2-5, the V gene TRBV28, with 8 bases fitting TRBD1. Germline assignment: CDR1 MDHEN and CDR2 SYDVKM. The V and J ends lost 4 bases and 6 bases, in that order; junction bases with no gene match: 10. This CDR3 is built from 15 residues. The CDR3 region is CASSSPTGARQTQYF. Written as DNA, the CDR3 is TGTGCCAGCAGTTCCCCGACAGGGGCCCGTCAGACCCAGTACTTC.

This clone occurred a few times. The V gene is TRBV29-1, the J gene TRBJ2-7; 7 bases map to TRBD2. The CDR3 loop spans 13 amino acids. The germline V gene has CDR1 SQVTM and CDR2 ANQGSEA. V was pared by 6 bases and J by 7 bases, with 12 bases of the junction left unmatched. The CDR3 DNA reads as TGCAGCGTCTCTTTTAGCGGGCCTGGGGAGCAGTACTTC. Translated: CSVSFSGPGEQYF.

This sequence joins TRBV7-9 and TRBJ2-3; TRBD2 aligns across 10 bases. Germline V gene lookup returns CDR1 SEHNR and CDR2 FQNEAQ (reference sequence). The CDR3 is 15 residues long. The trim removed 3 bases at V and 0 bases at J, leaving 0 bases unmatched. Written as DNA, the CDR3 is TGTGCCAGCAGCTTGACTAGCGGGAGCACAGATACGCAGTATTTT. It translates to CASSLTSGSTDTQYF.

This rearrangement joins TRBV7-9 to TRBJ1-1; D is perhaps TRBD1 (5 bases). Looked up from germline, CDR1 is SEHNR and CDR2 is FQNEAQ (reference sequence). V lost 1 base and J lost 0, with 9 bases in between. CDR3 length equals 15 residues. The CDR3 DNA reads TGTGCCAGCAGCTTAGGGGGCTCCATGAACACTGAAGCTTTCTTT. It translates to CASSLGGSMNTEAFF.

The rearrangement joins TRBV11-2 to TRBJ2-3; 8 positions match TRBD1. This CDR3 has 12 residues. CDR1 and CDR2 (germline): SGHAT, FQNNGV. With V trimmed by 5 bases and J by 11 bases, 6 bases remained unmatched. This CDR3 is CASSLGQEGQYF. Here the CDR3 DNA reads TGTGCCAGCAGCCTGGGACAGGAAGGGCAGTATTTT.

The gene calls are TRBV4-1 and TRBJ2-5, with TRBD2 matching 7 bases. The V gene end was trimmed by 1 base and the J gene end by 5 bases; junction bases not matched to a gene: 13. CDR3 size: 17 residues. From germline, CDR1 is MGHRA and CDR2 YSYEKL. CDR3 protein: CASSQGTRRGGSETQYF. The CDR3 nucleotides read TGCGCCAGCAGCCAAGGTACGAGGCGGGGAGGGTCCGAGACCCAGTACTTC.

This chain links TRBV4-1 with TRBJ2-5; TRBD1 aligns across 7 bases. This CDR3 has 14 amino acids. With V trimmed by 1 base and J by 5 bases, 4 bases remained unmatched. The germline V gene encodes CDR1 MGHRA and CDR2 YSYEKL. The CDR3 DNA follows: TGCGCCAGCAGCCAAGGACAGGGTGGTGAGACCCAGTACTTC. Protein product: CASSQGQGGETQYF.

This clone was observed once. The chain uses TRBV11-2 and TRBJ1-1; D gene ambiguous. Trimming shortened V by 5 bases and J by 2 bases, and 9 bases separated the two germline ends. CDR1 and CDR2 (germline): SGHAT, FQNNGV. The CDR3 runs 13 residues. The CDR3 bases are TGTGCCAGCAGCCCCGACTTTAACACTGAAGCTTTCTTT. Translation gives CASSPDFNTEAFF.

For this clone: The identical CDR3 is also encoded by other nucleotide sequences in the sample. CDR3 in DNA: TGTGCCAGCAGTTTGTCTTCCTACGAGCAGTACTTC. This gives the protein CASSLSSYEQYF. The rearrangement links TRBV28 to TRBJ2-7; D gene uncertain. Germline CDR1 and CDR2: MDHEN and SYDVKM. The ends were cut back, 3 bases at V and 1 base at J, with 4 bases in the middle. The CDR3 extends over 12 amino acids.

The chain uses TRBV29-1 and TRBJ2-1, with D possibly being TRBD2 (6 bases). Between the trimmed V and J ends, which lost 6 bases and 0 bases, there was a span of 6 bases. Germline CDR1 is SQVTM and CDR2 is ANQGSEA. This CDR3 has 12 residues. CDR3: CSVGSSYNEQFF. CDR3 bases: TGCAGCGTCGGGAGCTCCTACAATGAGCAGTTCTTC.

This clone was counted only a few times. The V gene is TRBV5-1, the J gene TRBJ2-7, with D perhaps TRBD1 (6 bases). Looked up from germline, CDR1 is SGHRS and CDR2 is YFSETQ. Trimming took off 2 bases at V and 2 bases at J, with 8 bases between the two ends. The CDR3 extends over 13 amino acids. In DNA, the CDR3 is TGCGCCAGCAGCTTTCCAGGGGCCTACGAGCAGTACTTC. Translating gives CASSFPGAYEQYF.

This clone was seen just once. The rearrangement joins TRBV5-4 to TRBJ1-3; D remains unclear. CDR3 length: 15 residues. Germline assignment: CDR1 SGHNT and CDR2 YYREEE (reference sequence). V lost 4 bases, J lost 0 bases, and 11 bases lay in between. In DNA, the CDR3 is TGTGCCAGCAGCAGCGAGATTTACTCTGGAAACACCATATATTTT. Its translation: CASSSEIYSGNTIYF.

The CDR3 spells CASGVRDREGSNQPQHF. In DNA form, the CDR3 reads TGCGCCAGCGGAGTCAGGGACAGGGAGGGGAGCAATCAGCCCCAGCATTTT. The genes are TRBV10-1 and TRBJ1-5; TRBD1 aligns across 9 bases. The CDR3 sequence is 17 residues long. Trimming took 8 bases from V and 1 from J; bases not matched to a gene: 12. Germline V gene data show CDR1 as WNHNN and CDR2 as SYGVQD (reference sequence).

The chain links TRBV6-5 to TRBJ2-7; maybe TRBD2 (5 bases). The germline V and J ends were trimmed by 7 bases and 7 bases, with 11 bases remaining between them. The CDR3 loop spans 11 amino acids. Per the germline V gene, CDR1 is MNHEY and CDR2 is SVGAGI. CDR3 region: CASTLSGEQYF. The CDR3 nucleotides read TGTGCCAGCACCCTATCGGGAGAGCAGTACTTC.